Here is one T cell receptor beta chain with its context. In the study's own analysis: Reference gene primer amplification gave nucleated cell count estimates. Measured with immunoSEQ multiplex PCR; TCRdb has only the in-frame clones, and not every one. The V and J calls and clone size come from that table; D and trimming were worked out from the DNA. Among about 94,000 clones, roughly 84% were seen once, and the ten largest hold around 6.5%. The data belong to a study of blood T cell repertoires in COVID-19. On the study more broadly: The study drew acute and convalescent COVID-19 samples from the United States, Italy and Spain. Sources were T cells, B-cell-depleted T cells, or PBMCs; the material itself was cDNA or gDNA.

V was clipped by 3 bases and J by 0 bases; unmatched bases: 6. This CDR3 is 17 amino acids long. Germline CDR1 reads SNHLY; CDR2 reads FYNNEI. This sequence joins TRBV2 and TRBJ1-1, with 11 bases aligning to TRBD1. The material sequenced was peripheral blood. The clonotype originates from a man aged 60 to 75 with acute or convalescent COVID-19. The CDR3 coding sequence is TGTGCCAGCAGTGATGGACAGGGGGCTTTTATGAACACTGAAGCTTTCTTT. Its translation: CASSDGQGAFMNTEAFF.